The rows below give T cell receptor beta chains drawn from one sample of a study of blood T cell repertoires in COVID-19. The protocol was immunoSEQ multiplex PCR, while the TCRdb copy is restricted to in-frame clones and leaves out a portion. The table includes roughly 200,000 clones, about 81% detected once. Sequencing was performed on peripheral blood. Receptors originate from a woman of 80 years or more with COVID-19, enrolled during active disease. Both conserved end residues are part of each CDR3. D genes are given only for firm matches. Size is stated for part of the rows, as once, few or many counts, or as a class when the clone is expanded.

>TRBJ1-1|TRBV2|TRBD1|NA
CASRLTGLEAFF
TGTGCCAGCAGGTTGACAGGGCTTGAAGCTTTCTTT
>TRBJ2-2|TRBV11-2|NA|NA
CASSPDPTSTELFF
TGTGCCAGCAGCCCAGACCCGACTAGTACAGAGCTGTTTTTT
>TRBJ2-1|TRBV6-5|TRBD2|NA
CASSGTSGRDNEQFF
TGTGCCAGCAGCGGGACTAGCGGGAGGGACAATGAGCAGTTCTTC
>TRBJ1-1|TRBV24-1|NA|NA
CATSSFGHRNTEAFF
TGTGCCACCAGTTCCTTCGGACACCGTAACACTGAAGCTTTCTTT
>TRBJ2-4|TRBV4-1|TRBD2|NA
CASSRGLAGGSGAKNIQYF
TGCGCCAGCAGCCGTGGACTAGCGGGAGGAAGTGGAGCCAAAAACATTCAGTACTTC
>TRBJ1-2|TRBV3-1/TRBV3-2|NA|NA
CASSQDIVGLSGSWWRGYTF
TGTGCCAGCAGCCAAGATATAGTTGGGCTCTCGGGGAGTTGGTGGCGTGGCTACACCTTC
>TRBJ2-1|TRBV13|TRBD2|NA
CASSYGLASSYNEQFF
TGTGCCAGCAGTTACGGACTAGCGAGCTCCTACAATGAGCAGTTCTTC
>TRBJ1-3|TRBV5-4|NA|NA
CASSLRDSGNTIYF
TGTGCCAGCAGCTTGAGAGACAGTGGAAACACCATATATTTT
>TRBJ2-3|TRBV9|NA|NA
CASSTPGGADTQYF
TGTGCCAGCAGCACCCCCGGAGGGGCAGATACGCAGTATTTT
>TRBJ2-4|TRBV9|NA|NA
CASSGWADASEAKNIQYF
TGTGCCAGCAGCGGTTGGGCCGACGCTTCTGAGGCCAAAAACATTCAGTACTTC
>TRBJ1-2|TRBV6-1|NA|NA
CASSESGNYGYTF
TGTGCCAGCAGTGAATCCGGGAACTATGGCTACACCTTC
>TRBJ1-2|TRBV3-1/TRBV3-2|TRBD1|NA
CASSQGDSSYTF
TGTGCCAGCAGCCAAGGGGACAGTTCGTACACCTTC
>TRBJ2-1|TRBV27|TRBD1|once
CASSLWGQGFDEQFF
TGTGCCAGCAGTTTATGGGGACAGGGGTTCGATGAGCAGTTCTTC
>TRBJ2-1|TRBV19|TRBD2|few
CASSKGLAGALGEQFF
TGTGCCAGTAGTAAGGGACTAGCGGGGGCCCTAGGGGAGCAGTTCTTC
>TRBJ1-3|TRBV19|NA|NA
CASSIGGVSGNTIYF
TGTGCCAGTAGTATCGGGGGGGTTTCTGGAAACACCATATATTTT
>TRBJ2-3|TRBV28|NA|NA
CASSFATSTDTQYF
TGTGCCAGCAGTTTTGCGACTAGCACAGATACGCAGTATTTT
>TRBJ2-3|TRBV4-1|NA|NA
CASSQASFSGSDRDTQYF
TGCGCCAGCAGCCAAGCAAGCTTCAGCGGGTCAGACAGAGATACGCAGTATTTT
>TRBJ1-1|TRBV7-3|NA|NA
CASSRTPNTEAFF
TGTGCCAGCAGTCGGACACCGAACACTGAAGCTTTCTTT
>TRBJ1-4|TRBV5-1|TRBD1|once
CASSLQGADEKLFF
TGCGCCAGCAGCTTGCAGGGGGCCGATGAAAAACTGTTTTTT
>TRBJ2-1|TRBV2|TRBD1|once
CASSRDSYNEQFF
TGTGCCAGCAGTCGGGACAGCTACAATGAGCAGTTCTTC
>TRBJ1-4|TRBV4-1|NA|NA
CASSQAGMTTNEKLFF
TGCGCCAGCAGCCAAGCAGGGATGACAACTAATGAAAAACTGTTTTTT
>TRBJ2-4|TRBV11-3|NA|NA
CASRRGGQGKNIQYF
TGTGCCAGCAGAAGGGGGGGCCAAGGCAAAAACATTCAGTACTTC
>TRBJ1-2|TRBV27|NA|NA
CASSFGQGYGYTF
TGTGCCAGCAGTTTTGGGCAGGGCTATGGCTACACCTTC
>TRBJ2-6|TRBV10-3|NA|NA
CAISVGGETNVLTF
TGTGCCATCAGTGTGGGAGGCGAGACCAACGTCCTGACTTTC
>TRBJ2-1|TRBV5-4|TRBD1|NA
CASSYDRAGEQFF
TGTGCCAGCAGTTATGACAGGGCTGGCGAGCAGTTCTTC
>TRBJ1-2|TRBV27|NA|NA
CASSYHYNYGYTF
TGTGCCAGCAGTTATCACTACAACTATGGCTACACCTTC
>TRBJ1-4|TRBV6-5|TRBD1|NA
CASSLRQGGNEKLFF
TGTGCCAGCAGTTTACGACAGGGGGGGAATGAAAAACTGTTTTTT
>TRBJ1-6|TRBV6-2/TRBV6-3|NA|NA
CASSYVGRVNSPLHF
TGTGCCAGCAGTTACGTTGGCAGGGTCAATTCACCCCTCCACTTT